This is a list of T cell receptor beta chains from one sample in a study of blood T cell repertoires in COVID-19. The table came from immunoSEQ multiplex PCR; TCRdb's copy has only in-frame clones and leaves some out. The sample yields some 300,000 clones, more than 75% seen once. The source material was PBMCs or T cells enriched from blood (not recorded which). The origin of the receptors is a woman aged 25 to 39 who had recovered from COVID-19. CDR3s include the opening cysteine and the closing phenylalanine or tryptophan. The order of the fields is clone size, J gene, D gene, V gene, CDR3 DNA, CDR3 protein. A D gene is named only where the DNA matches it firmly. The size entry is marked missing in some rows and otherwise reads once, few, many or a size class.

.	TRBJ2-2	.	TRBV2	TGTGCCAGCAGTGCGAATCACCGGTTAGCGGCCGGGGAGCTGTTTTTT	CASSANHRLAAGELFF
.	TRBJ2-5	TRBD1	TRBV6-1	TGTGCCAGCAGTGAAGAGGTCTCCAGGGGGCGGGTGACCCAGTACTTC	CASSEEVSRGRVTQYF
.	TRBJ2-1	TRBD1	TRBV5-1	TGCGCCAGCAGCTTGACAGGGGTCCCCAGCTCCTACAATGAGCAGTTCTTC	CASSLTGVPSSYNEQFF
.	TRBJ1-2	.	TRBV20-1	TGCAGTGCCAGTAGGGAGGTCTATGGCTACACCTTC	CSASREVYGYTF
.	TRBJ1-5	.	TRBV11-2	TGTGCCAGCAGCCCCCTTGGAGGGGTGGAACAGCCCCAGCATTTT	CASSPLGGVEQPQHF
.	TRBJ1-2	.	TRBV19	TGTGCCAGTAGTCAGGTGGCGACATTCTATGGCTACACCTTC	CASSQVATFYGYTF
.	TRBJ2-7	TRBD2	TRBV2	TGTGCCAGCAGACCCCTAGCGGGGGCGACCTACGAGCAGTACTTC	CASRPLAGATYEQYF
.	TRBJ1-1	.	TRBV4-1	TGCGCCAGCAGCAGGGGCGTGGAGAACACTGAAGCTTTCTTT	CASSRGVENTEAFF
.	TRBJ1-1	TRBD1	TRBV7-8	TGTGCCAGCAGCACTGGACAGGGAACGATGATCGGGTTCACTGAAGCTTTCTTT	CASSTGQGTMIGFTEAFF
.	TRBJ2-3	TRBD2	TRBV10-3	TGTGCCATCAGTGAGTCGCCGGGACTAGACACAGATACGCAGTATTTT	CAISESPGLDTDTQYF
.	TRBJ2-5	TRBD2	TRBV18	TGTGCCAGCCTCCCGAGCGGGGGAGAGACCCAGTACTTC	CASLPSGGETQYF
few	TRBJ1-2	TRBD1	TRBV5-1	TGCGCCAGCAGCTTGGGGACAGGGTCGAACTATGGCTACACCTTC	CASSLGTGSNYGYTF
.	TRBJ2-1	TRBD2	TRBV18	TGTGCCAGCTCACCATCTAGCGGGGGGGCCTTCGACAATGAGCAGTTCTTC	CASSPSSGGAFDNEQFF
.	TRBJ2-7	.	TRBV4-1	TGCGCCAGCAGCCAAGAGCGTCCCCCGTCGAGCGAGCAGTACTTC	CASSQERPPSSEQYF